These 2 T cell receptor beta chains were sequenced from one sample in a study of shared clonotypes between healthy human individuals. Method: immunoSEQ multiplex PCR; TCRdb's copy keeps in-frame clones and lacks some. The table has roughly 1.5 million clones, 95% to 99% seen once. Sequencing was done on a sample of naive CD4+ T cells sorted from blood. Subset defined: CD45RA+ positively selected. The receptors come from a man aged 25-45 years in good health.

This rearrangement joins TRBV5-1 to TRBJ2-4; D ambiguous. The CDR3 is 13 residues long. Germline CDR1 SGHRS, CDR2 YFSETQ. Trimming took 0 bases from V and 5 from J, leaving 6 bases between them. Here the CDR3 reads CASSLDIQNIQYF. The CDR3 region has the DNA TGCGCCAGCAGCTTGGACATTCAAAACATTCAGTACTTC.

The genes are TRBV5-1 and TRBJ2-7; 8 nucleotides align to TRBD1. The CDR3 length is 14 residues. Losses at the gene ends were 5 bases for V and 1 base for J; bases not matched to a gene: 5. Looked up from germline, CDR1 is SGHRS and CDR2 is YFSETQ. CDR3 nucleotides: TGCGCCAGCAGGTATGGACAGGGATCCTACGAGCAGTACTTC. As protein: CASRYGQGSYEQYF.